One sample yielded the 30 T cell receptor beta chains listed below, sequenced in a study of T cells in Graves' hyperthyroidism and ophthalmopathy. Regions amplified from RNA transcripts were the TCR beta CDR3 regions. First-round RT-PCR targeting the TCR CDR3 was performed with the HTBI primer set. In TCRdb, the multiplex PCR reads were re-called with MiXCR into one record per CDR3 protein. The sample holds approximately 620,000 distinct CDR3 sequences; about 14% are singletons and the top ten take 5% to 7%. Sequences were obtained from blood. The receptors here all came from a woman in her thirties with Graves' hyperthyroidism that later progressed to Graves' ophthalmopathy.

The sample holds a few counts of this clonotype. The chain is built from TRBV15 and TRBJ2-7; a possible D gene is TRBD1 (5 bases). Trimming cost V 1 base and J 3 bases, with 10 bases left between them. Germline loops: CDR1 LNHNV, CDR2 YYDKDF (reference sequence). This CDR3 comprises 14 residues. The CDR3 loop is CATSRVGVNYEQYF. In nucleotides, the CDR3 is TGTGCCACCAGCAGAGTAGGGGTCAACTACGAGCAGTACTTC. Complete variable domain (other parts from reference TRBV15 and TRBJ2-7): DAMVIQNPRYQVTQFGKPVTLSCSQTLNHNVMYWYQQKSSQAPKLLFHYYDKDFNNEADTPDNFQSRRPNTSFCFLDIRSPGLGDTAMYLCATSRVGVNYEQYFGPGTRLTVT.

V and J are TRBV19 and TRBJ2-3; D remains unclear. The V end was cut by 5 bases, the J end by 2 bases, with 11 bases between. This CDR3 has 14 amino acids. Per the germline V gene, CDR1 is LNHDA and CDR2 is SQIVND (reference sequence). The CDR3 DNA reads TGTGCCAGTAGTCTCGGTCCTGCCACAGATACGCAGTATTTT. Encoded protein: CASSLGPATDTQYF.

This clonotype was seen only a few times. This chain joins TRBV10-3 and TRBJ1-1, with 7 bases aligning to TRBD1. V dropped 6 bases and J dropped 3; count of bases not matched to a gene: 7. The CDR3 has 14 amino acids. CDR1 is ENHRY, CDR2 SYGVKD, per germline. As DNA, the CDR3 is TGTGCCATCAGCCCCGGACAGGCGTACACTGAAGCTTTCTTT. Translating gives CAISPGQAYTEAFF.

This clonotype was detected ten times or more. The J gene is TRBJ2-1, the V gene TRBV12-3 or TRBV12-4; 9 bases are shared with TRBD2. This CDR3 has 14 residues. V lost 5 bases, J lost 7 bases, and 6 bases stayed unmatched. The CDR3 DNA sequence: TGTGCCAGCAGTCCGGGACTAGCTACTAATGAGCAGTTCTTC. Protein product: CASSPGLATNEQFF.

The chain joins TRBV19 to TRBJ2-1; D is undetermined. Deletions cut 3 bases from V and 9 bases from J, with 6 bases between. CDR1 is LNHDA and CDR2 is SQIVND in the germline V gene (reference sequence). The length of the CDR3 is 11 residues. CDR3: CASSIVGEQFF. The CDR3, as DNA: TGTGCCAGTAGTATCGTCGGTGAGCAGTTCTTC.

The sample holds many counts of this clonotype. The DNA for the CDR3 is TGTGCCAGCAGCCAATATAGGACTAGCGGGAGAATCAATGAGCAGTTCTTC. Protein sequence: CASSQYRTSGRINEQFF. This sequence joins TRBV3-1 and TRBJ2-1; TRBD2 agrees at 13 bases. CDR1 and CDR2 from the germline V gene are LGHDT and YNNKEL (reference sequence). This CDR3 has 17 residues. J was trimmed by 6 bases and V by 2 bases; bases with no gene match: 7.

To note about this clonotype: A clone one base away is much larger, so this may be a read error. The chain joins TRBV20-1 to TRBJ2-1, with D tentatively TRBD2 (6 bases). Judging by the DNA end, TRBJ2-7 fits better; the J call may be wrong. This CDR3 has 14 amino acids. Germline values: CDR1 DFQATT, CDR2 SNEGSKA (reference sequence). The CDR3 coding sequence is TGCAGTGCTGGTGCTAGCGTACCCTACAATGAGCAGTACTTC. Encoded protein: CSAGASVPYNEQYF.

This clonotype has a count of ten or more. The genes are TRBV24-1 and TRBJ2-1, with 8 bases that match TRBD2. J lost 6 bases, V lost 5 bases, and 11 bases had no gene match. This CDR3 contains 16 residues. In germline, CDR1 is KGHDR, CDR2 SFDVKD. The CDR3 DNA reads as TGTGCCACCAGTGGTTTAGCGGGAAGGGAGATCAATGAGCAGTTCTTC. Its protein is CATSGLAGREINEQFF.

Only a few counts were recorded for this clonotype. The chain links TRBV7-2 to TRBJ1-3; TRBD1 is a possible D gene (5 bases). Trimming stripped 1 base from V and 1 base from J, with 14 bases between. Germline CDR1 is SGHTA and CDR2 is FQGNSA. CDR3 length: 17 residues. The CDR3 sequence: CASSLVQGVSSGNTIYF. CDR3 nucleotides: TGTGCCAGCAGCTTAGTTCAGGGTGTTTCATCTGGAAACACCATATATTTT.

This clonotype has at least ten counts. The DNA of the CDR3 is TGCAGCGTTTCCCAGCGCTTGGACAGCTCGACTGGCTACACCTTC. As protein: CSVSQRLDSSTGYTF. The V gene is TRBV29-1, the J gene TRBJ1-2; possibly TRBD1 for D (6 bases). CDR1 and CDR2 (germline): SQVTM, ANQGSEA. The CDR3 totals 15 residues. The ends were cut back, 5 bases at V and 7 bases at J, with 23 bases in the middle.

This clonotype was counted at least ten times. The chain links TRBV7-2 to TRBJ2-7, with 7 bases lining up with TRBD1. Germline loops: CDR1 SGHTA, CDR2 FQGNSA. CDR3 length equals 15 residues. Unmatched junction bases numbered 4, after V lost 0 bases and J lost 2 bases. CDR3 nucleotide sequence: TGTGCCAGCAGCTTAGCCGGACAGGTCACCTACGAGCAGTACTTC. Translated, it gives CASSLAGQVTYEQYF.

This clonotype occurred many times. The gene calls are TRBV6-6 and TRBJ1-1; D is ambiguous. Germline V gene data show CDR1 as MNHNY and CDR2 as SVGAGI (reference sequence). The V gene lost 0 bases and the J gene lost 10 bases, with 15 bases spanning the gap. This CDR3 is 14 amino acids long. In DNA, the CDR3 is TGTGCCAGCAGTTACTCGGTCGAGGTCGGGAGAGCTTTCTTT. Its protein is CASSYSVEVGRAFF.

This clonotype was detected many times. The V and J genes are TRBV11-2 and TRBJ1-4, with D hard to call. The CDR3 sequence is 14 residues long. V was trimmed by 3 bases and J by 7 bases, leaving 12 bases between them. Germline V gene data show CDR1 as SGHAT and CDR2 as FQNNGV. The CDR3 loop reads CASSFWTEREKLFF. In DNA form, the CDR3 reads TGTGCCAGCAGCTTTTGGACGGAGCGTGAAAAACTGTTTTTT.

The chain links TRBV2 to TRBJ2-7; D is perhaps TRBD1 (5 bases). Germline assignment: CDR1 SNHLY and CDR2 FYNNEI. The V gene lost 6 bases and the J gene lost 7 bases, with 13 bases spanning the gap. The CDR3 contains 12 residues. The CDR3 here is CASRGLYYEQYF. The DNA of the CDR3 is TGTGCCAGCAGGGGGCTCTACTATGAGCAGTACTTC.

This clonotype was counted ten times or more. The chain uses TRBV6-1 and TRBJ2-5; possible D gene TRBD1, 5 bases. Germline V gene lookup returns CDR1 MNHNS and CDR2 SASEGT. The CDR3 covers 13 residues. Trimming shortened V by 4 bases and J by 2 bases, and 8 bases separated the two germline ends. CDR3: CASSGQPQETQYF. The CDR3 DNA reads as TGTGCCAGCAGTGGACAGCCACAAGAGACCCAGTACTTC.

This clonotype was observed at least ten times. The chain joins TRBV27 to TRBJ2-1; 15 positions match TRBD2. Germline loops: CDR1 MNHEY, CDR2 SMNVEV (reference sequence). This CDR3 contains 16 residues. Unmatched junction bases numbered 7, after V lost 6 bases and J lost 7 bases. In nucleotides, the CDR3 is TGTGCCAGCAGCCTTCCGGGACTAGCGGGGGGTAATGAGCAGTTCTTC. It codes for CASSLPGLAGGNEQFF.

This clonotype came up a few times. The rearrangement joins TRBV6-5 to TRBJ2-1; D is unresolved. CDR1 is MNHEY and CDR2 is SVGAGI in the germline V gene. The CDR3 loop spans 14 amino acids. Trimming removed 2 bases at V and 10 bases at J, with 15 bases between. In DNA, the CDR3 is TGTGCCAGCAGTTACCTGGACGCCCAGAGGGAGCAGTTCTTC. This encodes CASSYLDAQREQFF.

This clonotype appeared once. This chain joins TRBV9 and TRBJ2-3, with D hard to call. V lost 4 bases and J 3 bases, leaving 12 bases between the germline ends. The germline V gene encodes CDR1 SGDLS and CDR2 YYNGEE. This CDR3 contains 14 residues. CDR3 region: CASSYNLGTDTQYF. CDR3 DNA sequence: TGTGCCAGCAGCTACAATCTAGGGACAGATACGCAGTATTTT.

This clonotype was recorded many times. The V gene is TRBV20-1, the J gene TRBJ2-3, with D possibly matching TRBD2 (5 bases). Trimming shortened V by 8 bases and J by 2 bases, and 17 bases separated the two germline ends. Per the germline V gene, CDR1 is DFQATT and CDR2 is SNEGSKA (reference sequence). CDR3 length equals 14 residues. The CDR3 sequence is CSNPSPGVTDTQYF. The CDR3 DNA reads TGCAGTAACCCTTCTCCCGGGGTCACAGATACGCAGTATTTT.

This clonotype showed up many times. The chain employs TRBV15 and TRBJ2-7; 7 bases are shared with TRBD1. V was pared by 4 bases and J by 3 bases, with 6 bases of the junction left unmatched. Germline-derived CDR1 and CDR2 are LNHNV and YYDKDF (reference sequence). The CDR3 consists of 14 residues. This CDR3 is CATSTTRQGYEQYF. The CDR3 DNA reads TGTGCCACCAGCACCACCCGACAGGGCTACGAGCAGTACTTC.

V gene TRBV27 combines with J gene TRBJ2-7, with D tentatively TRBD2 (6 bases). Germline-derived CDR1 and CDR2 are MNHEY and SMNVEV (reference sequence). The V end was cut by 5 bases, the J end by 2 bases, with 16 bases between. The CDR3 consists of 15 residues. The CDR3 loop is CASSLLAKKPYEQYF. CDR3 DNA: TGTGCCAGCAGTCTACTAGCCAAAAAACCCTACGAGCAGTACTTC.

This chain connects TRBV29-1 to TRBJ1-1, with D uncertain. The length of the CDR3 is 10 residues. Germline V lookup: CDR1 SQVTM, CDR2 ANQGSEA. Trimming cost V 7 bases and J 4 bases, with 7 bases left between them. The CDR3 DNA is TGCAGCGGACTCTCCACTGAAGCTTTCTTT. It is translated as CSGLSTEAFF.

This clonotype was seen ten or more times. The chain couples TRBV28 to TRBJ2-7; a weak D match, TRBD1 (6 bases). The CDR3 runs 13 residues. V gave up 4 bases and J gave up 6 bases, with 13 bases separating them. Looked up from germline, CDR1 is MDHEN and CDR2 is SYDVKM. CDR3 amino acids: CASSSYRAGEQYF. CDR3 coding DNA: TGTGCCAGCAGTTCCTACAGGGCGGGCGAGCAGTACTTC.

The chain has TRBV28 and TRBJ1-1; D is ambiguous. Trimming left V 3 bases short and J 5 bases short, with 7 bases between. This CDR3 spans 12 amino acids. CDR1 and CDR2 from the germline V gene are MDHEN and SYDVKM. In DNA, the CDR3 is TGTGCCAGCAGTTTCTCGATGACTGAAGCTTTCTTT. Amino acids: CASSFSMTEAFF.

The chain links TRBV29-1 to TRBJ1-1; possible D gene TRBD1, 6 bases. This CDR3 contains 14 residues. V was pared by 7 bases and J by 3 bases, with 18 bases between. CDR1 and CDR2 (germline): SQVTM, ANQGSEA. The chain's CDR3 is CSAEGPGGHTEAFF. The CDR3 DNA reads TGCAGCGCCGAGGGGCCGGGGGGCCACACTGAAGCTTTCTTT.

This clonotype has ten or more counts. This sequence joins TRBV7-9 and TRBJ1-1; TRBD1 might be the D (5 bases). The CDR3 has 14 residues. Germline CDR1 reads SEHNR; CDR2 reads FQNEAQ (reference sequence). V was trimmed by 5 bases and J by 1 base, leaving 11 bases between them. The chain's CDR3 is CASSVGHENTEAFF. The CDR3 bases are TGTGCCAGCAGCGTCGGACACGAGAACACTGAAGCTTTCTTT.

This clonotype was detected a few times. The rearrangement joins TRBV20-1 to TRBJ2-1; D gene ambiguous. Trimming took off 6 bases at V and 0 bases at J, with 15 bases between the two ends. The germline CDR1 and CDR2 sequences are DFQATT and SNEGSKA (reference sequence). The CDR3 is 15 amino acids. CDR3 sequence reads: CSAEQLSSSYNEQFF. The CDR3 DNA reads as TGCAGTGCCGAACAGCTGTCGAGCTCCTACAATGAGCAGTTCTTC.

Comments on this clonotype: A much larger clone lies a single base off, so this may be a read error. The V and J genes are TRBV30 and TRBJ1-1; D is undetermined. The CDR3 is made up of 12 amino acids. Trimming left V 5 bases short and J 8 bases short, with 15 bases between. Per germline, CDR1 GTSNPN and CDR2 SVGIG (reference sequence). The CDR3: CAWRANDREAFF. For the CDR3, the DNA is TGTGCCTGGCGTGCAAACGATAGAGAAGCTTTCTTT.

The chain is built from TRBV20-1 and TRBJ1-6, with TRBD1 matching over 9 bases. The CDR3 spans 15 residues. The V segment lost 0 bases and the J segment 11 bases; nucleotides outside the gene matches: 8. Germline CDR1 reads DFQATT; CDR2 reads SNEGSKA (reference sequence). CDR3 nucleotide sequence: TGCAGTGCTAGAGATCAACAGGGGGCTAGGCCACCCCTCCACTTT. Residues: CSARDQQGARPPLHF.

This clonotype was recorded a few times. The junction departs from the called germline gene at one end, perhaps through a read error. The chain is built from TRBV19 and TRBJ2-5; D call uncertain. Germline CDR1 is LNHDA and CDR2 is SQIVND (reference sequence). This CDR3 comprises 13 residues. The CDR3, as DNA: TGTGCCAGTAGGATAGTCGGACAAGAGACCCAGTACTTC. Amino acids: CASRIVGQETQYF.